A single sample gave rise to the 23 T cell receptor beta chains below, sequenced in a study of T cells in Graves' hyperthyroidism and ophthalmopathy. Amplification targeted TCR beta CDR3 regions from RNA transcripts. Using the HTBI primer set, a first-round RT-PCR was run on the TCR CDR3. TCRdb redid the calling of the multiplex PCR reads with MiXCR, one entry per CDR3 protein. The table records hundreds of thousands of distinct CDR3 sequences, under 20% of them present only once. Sequencing input: blood. These receptors originate from a woman in her forties or fifties with Graves' hyperthyroidism that later progressed to Graves' ophthalmopathy.

The chain links TRBV3-1 to TRBJ2-2; D is unresolved. The germline V gene has CDR1 LGHDT and CDR2 YNNKEL (reference sequence). The CDR3 totals 13 residues. Between the trimmed V and J ends, which lost 2 bases and 6 bases, there was a span of 7 bases. The DNA for the CDR3 is TGTGCCAGCAGCCAACCGCAGGCCGGGGAGCTGTTTTTT. It specifies CASSQPQAGELFF.

The V call is TRBV20-1, the J call TRBJ2-1; 8 nucleotides match TRBD2. This CDR3 has 14 amino acids. After removal of 1 base from V and 10 bases from J, the junction contained 9 bases not matched to a gene. Germline V gene data show CDR1 as DFQATT and CDR2 as SNEGSKA (reference sequence). DNA of the CDR3: TGCAGTGCTAGAGTTGTAGCGGGATCCTACGAGCAGTTCTTC. It yields the protein CSARVVAGSYEQFF.

This clonotype was counted between two and nine times. V and J are TRBV5-1 and TRBJ1-1; D not certain. The V gene's germline CDR1 is SGHRS and CDR2 YFSETQ. The CDR3 contains 12 residues. Trimming pared 0 bases from V and 10 bases from J, leaving 10 bases between. The CDR3 DNA is TGCGCCAGCAGCTTGGGGACGGGAGGAGCTTTCTTT. The encoded protein is CASSLGTGGAFF.

This clonotype was counted many times. The rearrangement links TRBV20-1 to TRBJ2-5, with D possibly TRBD2 on 6 matching bases. Germline V gene sequence: CDR1 DFQATT, CDR2 SNEGSKA (reference sequence). The CDR3 sequence is 15 residues long. V was clipped by 3 bases and J by 2 bases, with 16 bases between them. CDR3 residues: CSASSPRGRQETQYF. The CDR3 DNA reads as TGCAGTGCTAGCTCTCCGCGGGGAAGACAAGAGACCCAGTACTTC.

This clonotype was observed a few times. The chain recombines TRBV20-1 with TRBJ2-5; D remains unclear. V was cut by 3 bases and J by 7 bases, with 12 bases left in between. There are 12 residues in the CDR3. In germline, CDR1 is DFQATT, CDR2 SNEGSKA (reference sequence). Here the CDR3 DNA reads TGCAGTGCTAGTGCGGCGGACGGGACCCAGTACTTC. Residues: CSASAADGTQYF.

V gene TRBV14 combines with J gene TRBJ1-2; 8 nucleotides agree with TRBD1. The CDR3 consists of 14 residues. After removal of 3 bases from V and 8 bases from J, the junction contained 8 bases not matched to a gene. Germline loops: CDR1 SGHDN, CDR2 FVKESK. The CDR3 nucleotides are TGTGCCAGCAGCCAGGTGGACAGGGTGCAGGGCTACACCTTC. Encoded protein: CASSQVDRVQGYTF. Full variable domain (missing parts from reference TRBV14 and TRBJ1-2): EAGVTQFPSHSVIEKGQTVTLRCDPISGHDNLYWYRRVMGKEIKFLLHFVKESKQDESGMPNNRFLAERTGGTYSTLKVQPAELEDSGVYFCASSQVDRVQGYTFGSGTRLTVV.

This clonotype was seen many times. This sequence joins TRBV7-3 and TRBJ1-4; no clear D gene. Germline CDR1 is SGHTA and CDR2 is FQGTGA. The CDR3 totals 15 residues. With 5 bases removed from V and 0 bases from J, the gap between germline ends came to 10 bases. The CDR3 DNA reads as TGTGCCAGCAGCATTGGATGGGCAACTAATGAAAAACTGTTTTTT. Its protein is CASSIGWATNEKLFF.

The CDR3 DNA reads as TGTGCCAGCAGCTCCCGTAGCGGGGGGGGATCAGATACGCAGTATTTT. Amino acid sequence: CASSSRSGGGSDTQYF. V gene TRBV5-6 combines with J gene TRBJ2-3; 11 nucleotides align to TRBD2. CDR1 and CDR2 (germline): SGHDT, YYEEEE. V was pared by 3 bases and J by 4 bases, with 7 bases of the junction left unmatched. The CDR3 is made up of 16 amino acids.

This clonotype was seen ten or more times. The chain couples TRBV18 to TRBJ1-4, with D unresolved. The CDR3 loop spans 13 amino acids. Trimming pared 2 bases from V and 3 bases from J, leaving 4 bases between. Germline CDR1 reads KGHSH; CDR2 reads LQKENI. The CDR3 is CASSPSANEKLFF. CDR3 DNA: TGTGCCAGCTCACCATCGGCTAATGAAAAACTGTTTTTT.

CDR3 region: CASSQPIQGNNEKLFF. The CDR3, as DNA: TGTGCCAGCAGCCAGCCAATACAGGGTAATAATGAAAAACTGTTTTTT. The chain has TRBV4-2 and TRBJ1-4; TRBD1 is a possible D gene (6 bases). The CDR3 totals 16 residues. Germline-derived CDR1 and CDR2 are LGHNA and YNFKEQ. V was trimmed by 3 bases and J by 4 bases, leaving 15 bases between them.

This clonotype was picked up many times. CDR3: CASGGQRRNSPLHF. The CDR3 DNA reads as TGTGCCAGCGGCGGACAGAGAAGAAATTCACCCCTCCACTTT. The genes are TRBV11-1 and TRBJ1-6; a weak D match, TRBD1 (6 bases). Trimming shortened V by 8 bases and J by 7 bases, and 15 bases separated the two germline ends. Germline V lookup: CDR1 SGHAT, CDR2 FQDESV (reference sequence). The length of the CDR3 is 14 residues.

This clonotype showed up just a few times. The genes are TRBV19 and TRBJ1-3, with a possible D match to TRBD1 (6 bases). CDR1 and CDR2 from the germline V gene are LNHDA and SQIVND (reference sequence). With 4 bases removed from V and 2 bases from J, the gap between germline ends came to 12 bases. The CDR3 runs to 15 residues. CDR3 protein: CASSTEQGTGNTIYF. CDR3 in DNA: TGTGCCAGTAGTACCGAACAGGGAACTGGAAACACCATATATTTT.

The V call is TRBV6-1, the J call TRBJ2-1, with a tentative D call TRBD2 (6 bases). The CDR3 is 15 residues long. Per the germline V gene, CDR1 is MNHNS and CDR2 is SASEGT. V was shortened by 6 bases and J by 4 bases, with 16 bases between the two germline ends. The CDR3 DNA follows: TGTGCCAGCAGGGGAGGTATTAGCCGGTACAATGAGCAGTTCTTC. It is translated as CASRGGISRYNEQFF.

V usage is TRBV5-4 and J usage is TRBJ1-4; 7 nucleotides align to TRBD1. CDR3 length: 14 residues. Germline CDR1 is SGHNT and CDR2 is YYREEE (reference sequence). V dropped 4 bases and J dropped 6; count of bases not matched to a gene: 6. CDR3 amino acids: CASSTDRVDEKLFF. The CDR3 DNA sequence: TGTGCCAGCAGCACAGACAGGGTGGATGAAAAACTGTTTTTT.

The chain joins TRBV4-1 to TRBJ1-5; tentatively, D is TRBD1 (6 bases). Germline CDR1 reads MGHRA; CDR2 reads YSYEKL. The CDR3 covers 15 residues. Trimming took 1 base from V and 4 from J, leaving 11 bases between them. The CDR3 protein is CASSQVIGQNQPQHF. The CDR3 region has the DNA TGCGCCAGCAGCCAAGTGATAGGACAGAATCAGCCCCAGCATTTT.

The V gene is TRBV19, the J gene TRBJ2-3; perhaps TRBD1 as D (5 bases). Per the germline V gene, CDR1 is LNHDA and CDR2 is SQIVND (reference sequence). The V end was cut by 6 bases, the J end by 2 bases, with 18 bases between. There are 16 residues in the CDR3. The CDR3 bases are TGTGCCAGTAGAGGAAGACAGACACTCTACACAGATACGCAGTATTTT. This codes for CASRGRQTLYTDTQYF. Complete variable domain (other parts from reference TRBV19 and TRBJ2-3): DGGITQSPKYLFRKEGQNVTLSCEQNLNHDAMYWYRQDPGQGLRLIYYSQIVNDFQKGDIAEGYSVSREKKESFPLTVTSAQKNPTAFYLCASRGRQTLYTDTQYFGPGTRLTVL.

This sequence joins TRBV27 and TRBJ2-7; a possible D gene is TRBD1 (5 bases). CDR1 and CDR2 from the germline V gene are MNHEY and SMNVEV (reference sequence). V lost 6 bases to trimming and J lost 0 bases, with 12 bases between them. This CDR3 is 14 amino acids long. This chain's CDR3 is CASSQDMSSYEQYF. The CDR3 DNA reads TGTGCCAGCAGCCAGGACATGAGCTCCTACGAGCAGTACTTC.

This clonotype was seen at least ten times. The chain has TRBV18 and TRBJ1-6; D is possibly TRBD1 (5 bases). Germline values: CDR1 KGHSH, CDR2 LQKENI. The germline V and J ends were trimmed by 0 bases and 7 bases, with 13 bases remaining between them. The CDR3 covers 16 residues. The DNA of the CDR3 is TGTGCCAGCTCACCACCGGTGGGGGTAGGGAATTCACCCCTCCACTTT. This gives the protein CASSPPVGVGNSPLHF.

The sample holds many counts of this clonotype. CDR3 region: CASSQDTVAQGIHEQYF. The CDR3, as DNA: TGTGCCAGCAGCCAAGATACAGTCGCGCAGGGTATCCACGAGCAGTACTTC. The chain is built from TRBV3-1 and TRBJ2-7; a weak D match, TRBD1 (5 bases). This CDR3 contains 17 residues. V dropped 0 bases and J dropped 5 bases, with 20 bases sitting between them. From germline, CDR1 is LGHDT and CDR2 YNNKEL (reference sequence).

This clonotype was counted at least ten times. The rearrangement uses TRBV20-1 and TRBJ2-7; D unclear. The V gene's germline CDR1 is DFQATT and CDR2 SNEGSKA (reference sequence). V dropped 3 bases and J dropped 0 bases, with 3 bases sitting between them. The CDR3 is 11 amino acids. The CDR3 sequence is CSARSSYEQYF. CDR3 coding DNA: TGCAGTGCTAGGAGCTCCTACGAGCAGTACTTC.

The rearrangement joins TRBV10-3 to TRBJ1-6, with TRBD1 matching 7 bases. The V and J ends lost 3 bases and 7 bases, in that order; junction bases with no gene match: 6. This CDR3 spans 15 amino acids. Germline CDR1 ENHRY, CDR2 SYGVKD. The CDR3 DNA follows: TGTGCCATCAGTGAAATAGAGGGGGCAAATTCACCCCTCCACTTT. It encodes CAISEIEGANSPLHF.

This clonotype appeared many times. The V and J genes are TRBV9 and TRBJ1-2, with a weak D call TRBD1 (6 bases). V was trimmed by 4 bases and J by 4 bases, leaving 14 bases between them. Germline V lookup: CDR1 SGDLS, CDR2 YYNGEE. This CDR3 has 14 residues. CDR3 residues: CASSTGQNIYGYTF. As DNA, the CDR3 is TGTGCCAGCAGCACCGGACAGAACATCTATGGCTACACCTTC.

V is TRBV10-3 and J is TRBJ2-5; D unclear. There are 15 residues in the CDR3. CDR1 is ENHRY, CDR2 SYGVKD, per germline. Deletions cut 6 bases from V and 5 bases from J, with 19 bases between. This CDR3 reads CAIRRESWPRETQYF. Written as DNA, the CDR3 is TGTGCCATCAGGCGAGAGAGTTGGCCCCGGGAGACCCAGTACTTC.